This TCR beta chain is drawn from a study of cytomegalovirus exposure and HLA in healthy donors. The PCR used 60 Vbeta and 13 Jbeta primers. The protocol was immunoSEQ multiplex PCR, while the TCRdb copy is restricted to in-frame clones and leaves out a portion. The sample records 200,000 to 250,000 clones, 77% being singletons. With regard to this clone: Its antigen is not known.

Study-level results: Later analysis identified 16,951 TCR beta sequences associated with HLA alleles, using a false discovery rate threshold of 0.05. There were three CMV-associated chains whose specificity for CMV antigens was confirmed in vitro. Follow-up analysis found HLA locus-dependent TCR association rates, highest for DRB1 and lowest for HLA-C. In a later analysis, V- and J-gene trimming of beta chains associated with a DCLRE1C missense variant, replicated independently.

CDR1 and CDR2 from the germline V gene are MNHNS and SASEGT. V was cut by 4 bases and J by 3 bases, with 15 bases left in between. This CDR3 contains 15 residues. The chain has TRBV6-1 and TRBJ1-1; D gene ambiguous. This sequence was found in a woman aged 60 to 75 in good health and CMV-seropositive. Sequencing was carried out using PBMCs. CDR3: CASSVEGFGDTEAFF. CDR3 sequence (DNA): TGTGCCAGCAGTGTAGAAGGGTTCGGGGACACTGAAGCTTTCTTT.